This T cell receptor (beta chain) was observed in a study of cytomegalovirus exposure and HLA in healthy donors. At the level of the study: Earlier findings included roughly 120 million unique TCR beta sequences obtained from 150 million to 200 million T cells.

The CDR3 totals 13 residues. Germline loops: CDR1 SQVTM, CDR2 ANQGSEA. PCR employed 60 Vbeta and 13 Jbeta primers. Sequencing used immunoSEQ multiplex PCR; TCRdb keeps in-frame clones, though not all of them. The sample carries about 130,000 clones, around 80% recorded once. Study findings and constraints: The authors later found TCR association rates varying by HLA locus, with DRB1 most and HLA-C fewest. Presence/absence analyses took donor sequencing depth as roughly uniform.

These donors, healthy bone marrow donors, were studied. Comments on this clone: What it recognizes is unknown.

The chain joins TRBV29-1 to TRBJ2-1; 7 positions match TRBD2. The material sequenced was PBMCs. This sequence originates from a woman between 40 and 50 years old in good health and CMV-seronegative. The CDR3 nucleotides read TGCAGTTGTGGGGGGGGCTCCTACAATGAGCAGTTCTTC. This encodes CSCGGGSYNEQFF.